The source of this TCR beta chain is a study of early T cells in non-severe SARS-CoV-2 infection. As for the study in general: It was bulk RNA from unsorted whole blood that was sequenced, and the chains were unpaired.

The sample holds many counts of this clonotype. Its specificity is not known. The germline gives CDR1 SGHAT, CDR2 FQNNGV. Trimming removed 5 bases from V and 4 bases from J; junction bases left unmatched: 6. CDR3 length: 15 residues. The TCR library protocol was used to attach unique molecular identifiers. These identifiers were attached to individual cDNA molecules. TCRdb used MiXCR to reprocess the 5' RACE reads, holding one entry per CDR3 protein. The table lists tens of thousands of distinct CDR3 sequences, approximately 13% of them singletons. General study findings and limits: Lookups in VDJdb leaned toward anti-spike CD8 responses and missed private and CD4 specificities.

The source was whole blood, collected at baseline. The rearrangement links TRBV11-2 to TRBJ2-3; 10 nucleotides line up with TRBD1. This TCR was sampled from an adult who was a healthcare worker with PCR-confirmed SARS-CoV-2 infection or an uninfected control (not recorded which). The CDR3 DNA is TGTGCCAGCAGCCCCCAGGGACAGGGGTCAGATACGCAGTATTTT. This sequence encodes CASSPQGQGSDTQYF.